Below, 14 T cell receptor beta chains from the same sample are listed, as sequenced in a study of T-cell reconstitution after alpha-beta-depleted transplantation in children. The library targeted TCRbeta and was prepared with unique molecular identifiers. TCRdb re-called the PCR reads through MiXCR, storing one row per CDR3 protein. Of about 980,000 distinct CDR3 sequences listed, 25% to 30% are singletons. The source material was PBMCs, mostly from graft donor cells, sampled 360 days after TCRalphabeta/CD19-depleted stem cell transplant. These receptors were collected from a boy younger than two who had a stem cell transplant for SCID, so the T cells may come from the graft donor.

Only a few counts were recorded for this clonotype. J is TRBJ2-1 and V is TRBV11-2; 13 bases agree with TRBD2. The V gene end was trimmed by 2 bases and the J gene end by 2 bases; junction bases not matched to a gene: 6. This CDR3 spans 18 amino acids. Germline CDR1 reads SGHAT; CDR2 reads FQNNGV. The CDR3: CASSLRLAGGVAYNEQFF. The CDR3 DNA is TGTGCCAGCAGCTTAAGACTAGCGGGGGGAGTAGCCTACAATGAGCAGTTCTTC.

This sequence joins TRBV25-1 and TRBJ2-7, with TRBD1 matching over 11 bases. This CDR3 is built from 14 residues. Per the germline V gene, CDR1 is MGHDK and CDR2 is SYGVNS. The V gene end was trimmed by 7 bases and the J gene end by 3 bases; junction bases not matched to a gene: 5. CDR3 bases: TGTGCCAGCACCGGGACAGGGGGGGTCTACGAGCAGTACTTC. Its translation: CASTGTGGVYEQYF.

V is TRBV7-9 and J is TRBJ2-6; D gene uncertain. Trimming took 0 bases from V and 0 from J, leaving 6 bases between them. The CDR3 loop spans 16 amino acids. From germline, CDR1 is SEHNR and CDR2 FQNEAQ (reference sequence). The CDR3 nucleotides are TGTGCCAGCAGCTTAGCATTGAGCTCTGGGGCCAACGTCCTGACTTTC. This codes for CASSLALSSGANVLTF. Supplemented by reference TRBV7-9 and TRBJ2-6, the full variable domain reads DTGVSQNPRHKITKRGQNVTFRCDPISEHNRLYWYRQTLGQGPEFLTYFQNEAQLEKSRLLSDRFSAERPKGSFSTLEIQRTEQGDSAMYLCASSLALSSGANVLTFGAGSRLTVL.

This clonotype was seen a handful of times. This chain connects TRBV5-1 to TRBJ2-1, with D uncertain. The V gene's germline CDR1 is SGHRS and CDR2 YFSETQ. The CDR3 has 14 residues. Between the trimmed V and J ends, which lost 4 bases and 0 bases, there was a span of 8 bases. The CDR3 protein is CASSDLSSYNEQFF. The CDR3, as DNA: TGCGCCAGCAGCGACCTGAGCTCCTACAATGAGCAGTTCTTC.

This clonotype was picked up a small number of times. DNA for the CDR3: TGTGCCAGCAGACCTACCCCTATAAGTGAGCAGTTCTTC. As protein: CASRPTPISEQFF. The chain joins TRBV12-3 or TRBV12-4 to TRBJ2-1; D is undetermined. This CDR3 is 13 amino acids long. Trimming stripped 6 bases from V and 9 bases from J, with 15 bases between.

The rearrangement joins TRBV7-3 to TRBJ2-1, with no clear D. V was pared by 5 bases and J by 10 bases, with 21 bases between. Germline loops: CDR1 SGHTA, CDR2 FQGTGA. The CDR3 length is 15 residues. As DNA, the CDR3 is TGTGCCAGCAGCCCTTCGGGTCAATCGGGCCCGGAGCAGTTCTTC. This encodes CASSPSGQSGPEQFF.

The chain recombines TRBV4-2 with TRBJ2-3, with 12 bases aligning to TRBD2. J lost 10 bases, V lost 3 bases, and 17 bases had no gene match. This CDR3 region has 18 residues. Germline-derived CDR1 and CDR2 are LGHNA and YNFKEQ. In DNA, the CDR3 is TGTGCCAGCAGCCAGGAACTAGCGGGGGGTTCCCTTTTTGATGCGCAGTATTTT. Its protein product is CASSQELAGGSLFDAQYF.

This rearrangement joins TRBV3-1 to TRBJ1-2; tentatively, D is TRBD1 (6 bases). Trimming stripped 4 bases from V and 2 bases from J, with 11 bases between. The CDR3 covers 14 residues. Germline CDR1 reads LGHDT; CDR2 reads YNNKEL (reference sequence). Here the CDR3 reads CASSLDRHNYGYTF. DNA for the CDR3: TGTGCCAGCAGCCTCGACAGGCACAACTATGGCTACACCTTC.

This clonotype occurred many times. A junction boundary mismatches the germline segment, possibly from a read error. The chain joins TRBV5-1 to TRBJ2-1; no firm D call. Germline V gives CDR1 SGHRS, CDR2 YFSETQ. CDR3 size: 14 residues. CDR3 amino acids: CASSLQSSYNEQFF. CDR3 nucleotides: TGTGCCAGCAGCCTTCAGAGCTCCTACAATGAGCAGTTCTTC.

V usage is TRBV4-1 and J usage is TRBJ2-2; a possible D gene is TRBD2 (7 bases). The V end was cut by 4 bases, the J end by 6 bases, with 12 bases between. The CDR3 loop spans 14 amino acids. From germline, CDR1 is MGHRA and CDR2 YSYEKL. The CDR3 DNA sequence: TGCGCCAGCAGCCTGGAGGGGGGGCCCGGGGAGCTGTTTTTT. Amino acids: CASSLEGGPGELFF.

This clonotype has only a few counts. J is TRBJ2-4 and V is TRBV15, with 7 bases lining up with TRBD2. With 4 bases clipped from V and 3 bases from J, the junction kept 9 bases outside the gene matches. Per the germline V gene, CDR1 is LNHNV and CDR2 is YYDKDF (reference sequence). The CDR3 consists of 16 residues. As DNA, the CDR3 is TGTGCCACCAGCAAGGCAGCTGGGGGGGGCAAAAACATTCAGTACTTC. This sequence encodes CATSKAAGGGKNIQYF.

This chain links TRBV7-3 with TRBJ2-2, with D perhaps TRBD2 (6 bases). V gave up 5 bases and J gave up 7 bases, with 14 bases separating them. CDR1 is SGHTA, CDR2 FQGTGA, per germline. The CDR3 sequence is 14 residues long. This CDR3 reads CASSRGVRDGELFF. CDR3 coding DNA: TGTGCCAGCAGCCGCGGGGTTCGGGACGGGGAGCTGTTTTTT.

This chain uses TRBV25-1 with TRBJ2-2, with D possibly TRBD2 on 5 matching bases. The CDR3 sequence is 15 residues long. Trimming removed 0 bases at V and 4 bases at J, with 9 bases between. CDR1 is MGHDK and CDR2 is SYGVNS in the germline V gene. The CDR3 loop is CASSEYSGPTGELFF. Here the CDR3 DNA reads TGTGCCAGCAGTGAATACAGCGGACCCACCGGGGAGCTGTTTTTT.

V usage is TRBV6-1 and J usage is TRBJ2-5; 9 nucleotides agree with TRBD1. V lost 8 bases to trimming and J lost 2 bases; unmatched junction nucleotides: 9. Looked up from germline, CDR1 is MNHNS and CDR2 is SASEGT. The CDR3 covers 15 residues. CDR3 bases: TGTGCCAGCTCCCAACCGGGACAGGGTCAAGAGACCCAGTACTTC. Protein: CASSQPGQGQETQYF.